The 28 T cell receptor beta chains given below trace back to one sample, sequenced in a study of glioma-infiltrating T cells after dendritic cell vaccination. Profiling relied on immunoSEQ multiplex PCR, and the TCRdb table lists in-frame clones only, not all of them. The table includes about 82,000 clones, roughly four fifths detected once. Sample time point: after dendritic cell vaccination, including at tumor progression/relapse. The sequences come from blood, collected after dendritic cell vaccination. These TCRs come from a human donor with glioblastoma.

The chain is built from TRBV5-6 and TRBJ1-4; tentatively, D is TRBD1 (6 bases). The CDR3 has 15 residues. V dropped 3 bases and J dropped 4 bases, with 13 bases sitting between them. Germline CDR1 and CDR2: SGHDT and YYEEEE. This chain's CDR3 is CASSSNRAGNEKLFF. Written as DNA, the CDR3 is TGTGCCAGCAGCTCCAACAGGGCGGGTAATGAAAAACTGTTTTTT.

The rearrangement links TRBV4-3 to TRBJ1-3; the D is unclear. The length of the CDR3 is 13 residues. V was shortened by 0 bases and J by 4 bases, with 4 bases between the two germline ends. Germline V CDR1 and CDR2: LGHNA, YSLEER. CDR3 region: CASSQDQGNTIYF. The CDR3 nucleotides are TGCGCCAGCAGCCAAGATCAGGGAAACACCATATATTTT.

The V and J genes are TRBV5-1 and TRBJ2-1; TRBD2 matches 9 bases. V shed 0 bases, J shed 0 bases, and the junction held 7 bases outside the gene matches. Germline assignment: CDR1 SGHRS and CDR2 YFSETQ. This CDR3 comprises 18 residues. CDR3 region: CASSLAGSGGLSYNEQFF. As DNA, the CDR3 is TGCGCCAGCAGCTTGGCGGGGAGCGGGGGGCTCTCCTACAATGAGCAGTTCTTC.

This clone was counted between two and nine times. The chain couples TRBV7-8 to TRBJ2-6; 11 positions agree with TRBD1. In germline, CDR1 is SGHVS, CDR2 FQNEAQ. CDR3 length equals 17 residues. V was clipped by 4 bases and J by 0 bases; unmatched bases: 2. The CDR3 protein is CASSSGQGASGANVLTF. CDR3 nucleotides: TGTGCCAGCAGCTCAGGACAGGGGGCCTCTGGGGCCAACGTCCTGACTTTC.

V gene TRBV19 combines with J gene TRBJ2-2, with 7 bases fitting TRBD1. CDR1 is LNHDA and CDR2 is SQIVND in the germline V gene (reference sequence). V lost 3 bases to trimming and J lost 1 base; unmatched junction nucleotides: 5. This CDR3 comprises 16 residues. CDR3: CASSIDWTGNTGELFF. The CDR3 bases are TGTGCCAGTAGTATCGACTGGACAGGGAACACCGGGGAGCTGTTTTTT.

The V call is TRBV7-9, the J call TRBJ1-1; 7 bases fit TRBD1. V lost 2 bases to trimming and J lost 5 bases; unmatched junction nucleotides: 5. Germline CDR1 SEHNR, CDR2 FQNEAQ (reference sequence). The CDR3 consists of 14 residues. The DNA of the CDR3 is TGTGCCAGCAGCTTACCCAGGGGGAAGACTGAAGCTTTCTTT. Protein: CASSLPRGKTEAFF.

The rearrangement uses TRBV4-1 and TRBJ2-3; TRBD2 might be the D (5 bases). Germline loops: CDR1 MGHRA, CDR2 YSYEKL. V lost 0 bases to trimming and J lost 4 bases, with 11 bases between them. The CDR3 loop spans 15 amino acids. The CDR3 reads CASSQDVLRADTQYF. In nucleotides, the CDR3 is TGCGCCAGCAGCCAAGACGTCCTGAGGGCAGATACGCAGTATTTT.

The chain couples TRBV4-2 to TRBJ2-2; perhaps TRBD2 as D (5 bases). The V gene lost 5 bases and the J gene lost 0 bases, with 19 bases spanning the gap. The V gene's germline CDR1 is LGHNA and CDR2 YNFKEQ. The CDR3 loop spans 18 amino acids. The CDR3 protein is CASSTPPWESANTGELFF. Here the CDR3 DNA reads TGTGCCAGCAGCACCCCACCTTGGGAGAGCGCGAACACCGGGGAGCTGTTTTTT.

The chain combines TRBV5-4 with TRBJ1-1; D is perhaps TRBD1 (5 bases). Trimming shortened V by 0 bases and J by 8 bases, and 14 bases separated the two germline ends. CDR3 length: 14 amino acids. CDR1 and CDR2 from the germline V gene are SGHNT and YYREEE (reference sequence). CDR3 DNA sequence: TGTGCCAGCAGCTTGGTGTCCGGGGGATCAGAAGCTTTCTTT. Its protein is CASSLVSGGSEAFF.

The chain carries TRBV2 and TRBJ2-1; no clear D gene. Trimming cost V 7 bases and J 5 bases, with 12 bases left between them. Germline lookup yields CDR1 SNHLY and CDR2 FYNNEI. The CDR3 covers 13 residues. CDR3 in amino acids: CASTLLVNNEQFF. The CDR3 DNA reads as TGTGCCAGCACCCTGCTAGTGAACAATGAGCAGTTCTTC. Supplemented by reference TRBV2 and TRBJ2-1, the full variable domain reads EPEVTQTPSHQVTQMGQEVILRCVPISNHLYFYWYRQILGQKVEFLVSFYNNEISEKSEIFDDQFSVERPDGSNFTLKIRSTKLEDSAMYFCASTLLVNNEQFFGPGTRLTVL.

The CDR3 region has the DNA TGTGCCAGCAGTTTCCGGTGGAACACTGAAGCTTTCTTT. It specifies CASSFRWNTEAFF. The chain is built from TRBV7-8 and TRBJ1-1; D uncertain. The CDR3 has 13 residues. CDR1 is SGHVS and CDR2 is FQNEAQ in the germline V gene. The ends were cut back, 6 bases at V and 1 base at J, with 9 bases in the middle.

This clone turned up a few times. The chain has TRBV5-3 and TRBJ1-1; no reliable D call. TRBV5-3 is designated an ORF whose function remains uncertain. CDR3 length: 15 residues. V lost 0 bases to trimming and J lost 0 bases, with 9 bases between them. The CDR3 DNA reads TGTGCCAGAAGCTTGGCGCTAAAGATGAACACTGAAGCTTTCTTT. This encodes CARSLALKMNTEAFF.

The chain employs TRBV5-6 and TRBJ2-5; the D gene is possibly TRBD1 (6 bases). This CDR3 has 14 residues. Trimming removed 4 bases at V and 1 base at J, with 11 bases between. Germline V CDR1 and CDR2: SGHDT, YYEEEE. CDR3 bases: TGTGCCAGCAGCCAAACAGGGATCCAAGAGACCCAGTACTTC. Its protein is CASSQTGIQETQYF.

The rearrangement links TRBV30 to TRBJ1-4; 11 bases are shared with TRBD1. The CDR3 covers 15 residues. The V and J ends lost 3 bases and 8 bases, in that order; junction bases with no gene match: 8. Germline V gene sequence: CDR1 GTSNPN, CDR2 SVGIG (reference sequence). The CDR3 region has the DNA TGTGCCTGGAGCCCTCCGGGACAGGGGGTAGAAAAACTGTTTTTT. Residues: CAWSPPGQGVEKLFF.

The V gene is TRBV10-1, the J gene TRBJ1-2; 10 positions match TRBD1. Germline V lookup: CDR1 WNHNN, CDR2 SYGVQD (reference sequence). This CDR3 comprises 16 residues. The V gene end was trimmed by 3 bases and the J gene end by 5 bases; junction bases not matched to a gene: 9. The CDR3 loop is CASSDEETGGAYGYTF. CDR3 DNA sequence: TGCGCCAGCAGTGACGAGGAGACAGGGGGCGCATATGGCTACACCTTC.

This clone has just a few counts. CDR3 sequence reads: CASSERDRAYEQYF. CDR3 DNA: TGTGCCAGCAGTGAACGGGACAGGGCATACGAGCAGTACTTC. The rearrangement uses TRBV6-1 and TRBJ2-7; 9 bases agree with TRBD1. V shed 2 bases and J 4 bases; nucleotides not matched to a gene: 3. CDR3 length equals 14 residues. Germline V gene lookup returns CDR1 MNHNS and CDR2 SASEGT.

This chain links TRBV4-1 with TRBJ2-5, with TRBD2 as a possible D gene (5 bases). Trimming removed 3 bases at V and 5 bases at J, with 19 bases between. CDR1 and CDR2 from the germline V gene are MGHRA and YSYEKL. The CDR3 totals 16 residues. CDR3 region: CASSHHERGAVETQYF. In DNA, the CDR3 is TGCGCCAGCAGCCACCACGAACGCGGAGCGGTGGAGACCCAGTACTTC.

This chain joins TRBV7-2 and TRBJ1-1; 7 bases are shared with TRBD1. After removal of 1 base from V and 0 bases from J, the junction contained 2 bases not matched to a gene. This CDR3 is built from 15 residues. CDR1 is SGHTA and CDR2 is FQGNSA in the germline V gene. CDR3 DNA: TGTGCCAGCAGCTTAGGAGACAGGGTGAACACTGAAGCTTTCTTT. As protein: CASSLGDRVNTEAFF. The variable domain in full, with the rest retrieved from reference TRBV7-2 and TRBJ1-1, is GAGVSQSPSNKVTEKGKDVELRCDPISGHTALYWYRQSLGQGLEFLIYFQGNSAPDKSGLPSDRFSAERTGGSVSTLTIQRTQQEDSAVYLCASSLGDRVNTEAFFGQGTRLTVV.

This sequence joins TRBV27 and TRBJ1-2; possible D gene TRBD1, 6 bases. Looked up from germline, CDR1 is MNHEY and CDR2 is SMNVEV (reference sequence). The CDR3 has 16 amino acids. V lost 2 bases and J 6 bases, leaving 19 bases between the germline ends. CDR3 nucleotide sequence: TGTGCCAGCAGTTTAATTTTGGGGGGGCGGGTTAATGGCTACACCTTC. Its protein product is CASSLILGGRVNGYTF.

The chain employs TRBV18 and TRBJ2-7, with TRBD1 matching 9 bases. The CDR3 contains 15 residues. J lost 3 bases, V lost 4 bases, and 7 bases had no gene match. Germline lookup yields CDR1 KGHSH and CDR2 LQKENI. Here the CDR3 reads CASSQTGGPNYEQYF. CDR3 sequence (DNA): TGTGCCAGCTCACAGACAGGGGGTCCTAACTACGAGCAGTACTTC.

This clone was picked up a small number of times. The rearrangement joins TRBV7-3 to TRBJ2-7; the match to TRBD1 covers 10 bases. V gave up 2 bases and J gave up 6 bases; unmatched junction bases: 10. There are 16 residues in the CDR3. CDR1 SGHTA and CDR2 FQGTGA come from the germline V gene. The CDR3 spells CASSLEGTGEGFEQYF. CDR3 coding DNA: TGTGCCAGCAGCTTAGAGGGGACAGGGGAGGGGTTCGAGCAGTACTTC.

The chain has TRBV27 and TRBJ1-1; D is undetermined. The germline gives CDR1 MNHEY, CDR2 SMNVEV (reference sequence). V gave up 3 bases and J gave up 3 bases, with 8 bases separating them. The CDR3 is made up of 13 amino acids. The DNA of the CDR3 is TGTGCCAGCAGTTTGACGGCGGACACTGAAGCTTTCTTT. This encodes CASSLTADTEAFF.

The genes are TRBV19 and TRBJ1-2; D is ambiguous. Trimming removed 5 bases from V and 8 bases from J, with 12 bases in between. This CDR3 region has 12 residues. Germline CDR1 reads LNHDA; CDR2 reads SQIVND (reference sequence). CDR3 loop: CASSHIAPGYTF. In nucleotides, the CDR3 is TGTGCCAGTAGTCACATCGCTCCCGGCTACACCTTC.

This clone was counted once. Germline and junction disagree at one end, which may indicate a read error. V usage is TRBV7-7 and J usage is TRBJ2-5, with D maybe TRBD2 (5 bases). From germline, CDR1 is SSHAT and CDR2 FNYEAQ (reference sequence). This CDR3 is 16 amino acids long. The CDR3 nucleotides read TGTGCTAGCAGCTTAGTGTCTAGCTCTGTGCAAGAGACCCAGTACTTC. This codes for CASSLVSSSVQETQYF.

This clone appeared a few times. The J gene is TRBJ2-7, the V gene TRBV11-2; D unresolved. V was trimmed by 3 bases and J by 1 base, leaving 7 bases between them. Germline-derived CDR1 and CDR2 are SGHAT and FQNNGV. The CDR3 is 13 residues long. CDR3 loop: CASSFARSYEQYF. In nucleotides, the CDR3 is TGTGCCAGCAGCTTTGCTAGGTCCTACGAGCAGTACTTC.

In regard to this clone: This could be a read error, since a much larger clone is one nucleotide away. Other nucleotide sequences from this sample produce the same CDR3. The genes are TRBV2 and TRBJ1-2, with 9 bases lining up with TRBD1. Germline CDR1 reads SNHLY; CDR2 reads FYNNEI. V lost 3 bases to trimming and J lost 7 bases; unmatched junction nucleotides: 6. CDR3 length equals 14 residues. This chain's CDR3 is CASSEIGQGFGYTF. The CDR3 region has the DNA TGTGCCAGCAGTGAGATAGGACAGGGGTTTGGCTACACCTTC.

The CDR3 bases are TGTGCCAGCAGCTCAACACAGGGGGCCGTCGGCTACGAGCAGTACTTC. This encodes CASSSTQGAVGYEQYF. The J gene is TRBJ2-7, the V gene TRBV4-2, with 9 bases aligning to TRBD1. Per the germline V gene, CDR1 is LGHNA and CDR2 is YNFKEQ. V shed 5 bases, J shed 3 bases, and the junction held 11 bases outside the gene matches. The CDR3 is 16 amino acids.

This clone showed up just once. V is TRBV7-6 and J is TRBJ2-3; TRBD2 matches 8 bases. The CDR3 has 14 residues. Germline CDR1 reads SGHVS; CDR2 reads FNYEAQ. V was pared by 5 bases and J by 4 bases, with 5 bases of the junction left unmatched. The CDR3 sequence is CASSGTSVADTQYF. The DNA for the CDR3 is TGTGCCAGCAGCGGGACTAGTGTCGCAGATACGCAGTATTTT.